The present T cell receptor (beta chain) was sequenced within a study of blood T cell repertoires in COVID-19. Study background: Acute and convalescent COVID-19 samples came from the United States, Italy and Spain. Sample material is recorded as cDNA or gDNA derived from T cells, B-cell-depleted T cells, or PBMCs.

The germline CDR1 and CDR2 sequences are KGHSH and LQKENI. CDR3 length: 16 amino acids. V dropped 2 bases and J dropped 0 bases, with 12 bases sitting between them. Per the authors' pipeline: Scientists estimated how many nucleated cells there were by amplifying reference gene primers. Clones were read by immunoSEQ multiplex PCR, and TCRdb kept only the in-frame ones, dropping some. For V, J and clone size, that table is used; D and trimming come from the DNA. This table holds 190,000 or so clones, around 87% found once. V and J are TRBV18 and TRBJ2-3; a weak D match, TRBD1 (5 bases). This clonotype originated in a man aged 35 to 55 with active or convalescent COVID-19. The sequencing sample was made of peripheral blood. The CDR3 reads CASSPDRSLSTDTQYF. The CDR3, as DNA: TGTGCCAGCTCACCAGACAGATCCCTCAGCACAGATACGCAGTATTTT.